This T cell receptor (beta chain) was documented in a study of blood T cell repertoires in COVID-19. Overall study context: T cells, B-cell-depleted T cells, or PBMCs provided the cDNA or gDNA that served as material.

The CDR3 totals 12 residues. V was clipped by 6 bases and J by 3 bases, with 6 bases between them. Germline V CDR1 and CDR2: MNHEY, SVGAGI. Data came from immunoSEQ multiplex PCR; TCRdb stores just in-frame clones and leaves some out. This table has approximately 89,000 clones, about 80% appearing once. The J gene is TRBJ1-3, the V gene TRBV6-5; D not certain. The source material was peripheral blood. The sequence came from a human donor in a cohort sampled during active COVID-19. The DNA of the CDR3 is TGTGCCAGCAGCTCGTATGGAAACACCATATATTTT. The encoded protein is CASSSYGNTIYF.